This T cell receptor (beta chain) derives from a study of T cells of healthy individuals. The CDR3 covers 14 residues. Germline V gene sequence: CDR1 GTSNPN, CDR2 SVGIG (reference sequence). Trimming left V 0 bases short and J 1 base short, with 9 bases between. This clonotype was picked up a small number of times. One entry per CDR3 protein, called by TCRdb with MiXCR from the 5' RACE reads. The repertoire holds nearly 100,000 distinct CDR3 sequences, with approximately 18% as singletons. The sequence was collected from a human donor in good health. V is TRBV30 and J is TRBJ1-1; D ambiguous. Here the CDR3 DNA reads TGTGCCTGGAGTGTACGCCCAGAGAACACTGAAGCTTTCTTT. The encoded protein is CAWSVRPENTEAFF.